Here is one TCR beta chain with its context. Its specificity is not known. The test was conducted at deep level. Data came from immunoSEQ multiplex PCR; TCRdb stores just in-frame clones and leaves some out. The sample consists of 2 million to 2.5 million clones, 90% to 95% of them appearing once. These data belong to a study of shared clonotypes between healthy human individuals. Study-level results: The study sampled only blood, and tissue repertoires likely differ.

Trimming shortened V by 0 bases and J by 1 base, and 9 bases separated the two germline ends. CDR1 SGHRS and CDR2 YFSETQ come from the germline V gene. CDR3 size: 15 residues. The source material was naive CD4+ T cells sorted from blood. Subset indicated: CD45RA+ positively selected. This chain links TRBV5-1 with TRBJ2-3; unclear D gene. The sequence came from a young man in good health. The CDR3: CASSLERAGTDTQYF. The CDR3, as DNA: TGCGCCAGCAGCTTGGAGCGCGCAGGCACAGATACGCAGTATTTT.